Shown below are 15 T cell receptor beta chains from a single sample sequenced in a study of cytomegalovirus exposure and HLA in healthy donors. Vbeta (60) and Jbeta (13) primers were used in the PCR. Data came from immunoSEQ multiplex PCR; TCRdb stores just in-frame clones and leaves some out. The sample lists roughly 150,000 clones; around 10% were seen once. Sequencing input: PBMCs. The receptors were sampled from a man aged 45-65 years in good health and CMV-seronegative.

This clone showed up just a few times. The V call is TRBV2, the J call TRBJ1-4, with TRBD1 identical over 7 bases. Germline V gene lookup returns CDR1 SNHLY and CDR2 FYNNEI. The V segment lost 11 bases and the J segment 3 bases; nucleotides outside the gene matches: 6. The CDR3 has 13 residues. CDR3 protein: CACRQGPNEKLFF. As DNA, the CDR3 is TGTGCCTGTAGACAGGGCCCTAATGAAAAACTGTTTTTT.

This sequence joins TRBV18 and TRBJ2-5; D is perhaps TRBD2 (6 bases). Trimming removed 1 base from V and 4 bases from J, with 22 bases in between. The CDR3 totals 18 residues. Germline values: CDR1 KGHSH, CDR2 LQKENI. The CDR3 here is CASSPLPGALQGGETQYF. CDR3 DNA sequence: TGTGCCAGCTCACCACTCCCGGGAGCCCTTCAAGGCGGAGAGACCCAGTACTTC.

In this sample, this clone turned up a few times. The chain uses TRBV4-1 and TRBJ2-3; 10 nucleotides align to TRBD2. The CDR3 sequence is 17 residues long. CDR1 and CDR2 (germline): MGHRA, YSYEKL. V was pared by 5 bases and J by 0 bases, with 8 bases of the junction left unmatched. The CDR3 spells CASSSGLAETSTDTQYF. Written as DNA, the CDR3 is TGCGCCAGCAGCTCCGGACTAGCGGAGACTAGCACAGATACGCAGTATTTT.

The chain carries TRBV7-9 and TRBJ2-3, with D perhaps matching TRBD2 (6 bases). Germline lookup yields CDR1 SEHNR and CDR2 FQNEAQ (reference sequence). This CDR3 has 15 amino acids. With 4 bases removed from V and 2 bases from J, the gap between germline ends came to 13 bases. The CDR3 reads CASSSIRDSTDTQYF. The CDR3 nucleotides are TGTGCCAGCAGCTCCATCAGGGACTCCACAGATACGCAGTATTTT.

Only a few counts were recorded for this clone. V usage is TRBV28 and J usage is TRBJ1-2, with 9 positions matching TRBD1. The germline gives CDR1 MDHEN, CDR2 SYDVKM. This CDR3 is 14 amino acids long. The trim removed 6 bases at V and 8 bases at J, leaving 10 bases unmatched. CDR3 region: CASRGGGQGFGYTF. DNA of the CDR3: TGTGCCAGCAGGGGCGGGGGACAGGGCTTCGGCTACACCTTC.

This clone was counted between two and nine times. This chain joins TRBV5-1 and TRBJ1-1; D possibly corresponds to TRBD1 (5 bases). Trimming cost V 3 bases and J 4 bases, with 10 bases left between them. There are 13 residues in the CDR3. Germline lookup yields CDR1 SGHRS and CDR2 YFSETQ. This CDR3 is CASSYDRGTEAFF. In DNA, the CDR3 is TGCGCCAGCAGCTACGACAGAGGCACTGAAGCTTTCTTT.

V and J are TRBV5-6 and TRBJ2-1, with D tentatively TRBD1 (6 bases). V lost 1 base and J lost 2, with 10 bases in between. The CDR3 spans 15 residues. Germline-derived CDR1 and CDR2 are SGHDT and YYEEEE. Written as DNA, the CDR3 is TGTGCCAGCAGCTTGACAGGGAGCCCCTACAATGAGCAGTTCTTC. This sequence encodes CASSLTGSPYNEQFF.

This clone was picked up a small number of times. The CDR3 region has the DNA TGTGCCAGCAGCTTAGATCGGGGGGGCCAAGCTTTCTTT. Protein: CASSLDRGGQAFF. This chain connects TRBV11-2 to TRBJ1-1; a possible D gene is TRBD1 (6 bases). This CDR3 is built from 13 residues. The V end lost 0 bases, the J end lost 9 bases, and 11 bases lay between the germline ends. Germline CDR1 SGHAT, CDR2 FQNNGV.

In its sample, this clone was seen a few times. The rearrangement links TRBV5-6 to TRBJ1-4, with D unclear. Germline CDR1 and CDR2: SGHDT and YYEEEE. This CDR3 spans 14 amino acids. The germline V and J ends were trimmed by 3 bases and 7 bases, with 13 bases remaining between them. The CDR3 sequence is CASSWTEGTEKLFF. CDR3 DNA: TGTGCCAGCAGCTGGACGGAGGGTACTGAAAAACTGTTTTTT.

This clone was seen more than once but under ten times. CDR3 bases: TGCGCCAGCAGCCAAAGTCCGCCGGGTATCGGCGAAAAACTGTTTTTT. Translation gives CASSQSPPGIGEKLFF. The chain is built from TRBV4-1 and TRBJ1-4; D unresolved. V was shortened by 2 bases and J by 8 bases, with 18 bases between the two germline ends. CDR1 and CDR2 (germline): MGHRA, YSYEKL. CDR3 length: 16 residues.

This clone appeared a few times. J is TRBJ1-2 and V is TRBV30; 7 bases match TRBD1. In germline, CDR1 is GTSNPN, CDR2 SVGIG (reference sequence). The CDR3 contains 13 residues. V was clipped by 1 base and J by 4 bases; unmatched bases: 3. The CDR3 protein is CAWSGTGVYGYTF. Here the CDR3 DNA reads TGTGCCTGGAGTGGAACAGGGGTCTATGGCTACACCTTC.

This clone was detected a few times. This chain links TRBV4-1 with TRBJ2-3; perhaps TRBD1 as D (5 bases). CDR1 and CDR2 (germline): MGHRA, YSYEKL. The CDR3 has 15 residues. The V and J ends lost 2 bases and 6 bases respectively, with 15 bases between them. The CDR3 DNA sequence: TGCGCCAGCAGCCAAAGGGTTAAGGGGCAGGATACGCAGTATTTT. This gives the protein CASSQRVKGQDTQYF.

V gene TRBV19 combines with J gene TRBJ1-1; TRBD1 might be the D (6 bases). V gave up 3 bases and J gave up 3 bases, with 8 bases separating them. The germline gives CDR1 LNHDA, CDR2 SQIVND (reference sequence). The CDR3 runs 13 residues. The CDR3 DNA reads as TGTGCCAGTAGTATTTGGACAGACACTGAAGCTTTCTTT. It is translated as CASSIWTDTEAFF.

This chain's CDR3 is CASSLSGSGVETQYF. The CDR3 coding sequence is TGTGCCAGCAGCTTATCGGGATCTGGGGTGGAGACCCAGTACTTC. The chain joins TRBV11-2 to TRBJ2-5, with D maybe TRBD2 (5 bases). V shed 2 bases and J shed 5 bases, with 15 bases lying between them. The CDR3 spans 15 residues. The germline V gene has CDR1 SGHAT and CDR2 FQNNGV.

The V call is TRBV25-1, the J call TRBJ2-3; TRBD2 agrees at 10 bases. This CDR3 has 16 residues. Germline V gene lookup returns CDR1 MGHDK and CDR2 SYGVNS. The trim removed 3 bases at V and 2 bases at J, leaving 5 bases unmatched. The chain's CDR3 is CASSDITSGNTDTQYF. The CDR3 region has the DNA TGTGCCAGCAGTGACATAACTAGCGGGAACACAGATACGCAGTATTTT.